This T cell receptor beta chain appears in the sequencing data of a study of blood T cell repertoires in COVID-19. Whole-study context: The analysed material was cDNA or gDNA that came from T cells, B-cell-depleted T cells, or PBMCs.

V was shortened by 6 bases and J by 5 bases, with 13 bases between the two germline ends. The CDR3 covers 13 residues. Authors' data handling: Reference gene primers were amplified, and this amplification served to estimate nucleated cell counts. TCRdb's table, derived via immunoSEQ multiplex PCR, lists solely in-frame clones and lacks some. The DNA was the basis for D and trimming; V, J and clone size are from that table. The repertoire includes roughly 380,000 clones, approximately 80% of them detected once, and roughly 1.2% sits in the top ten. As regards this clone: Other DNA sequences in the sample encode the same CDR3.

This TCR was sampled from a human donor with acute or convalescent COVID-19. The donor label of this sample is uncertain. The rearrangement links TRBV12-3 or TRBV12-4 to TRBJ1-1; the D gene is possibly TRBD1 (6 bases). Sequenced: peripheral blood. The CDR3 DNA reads TGTGCCAGCAGGCTGACAGGAGCGACTGAAGCTTTCTTT. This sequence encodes CASRLTGATEAFF.